What follows describes a single T cell receptor (beta chain). The data were obtained in a study of blood T cell repertoires in COVID-19. At the level of the study: COVID-19 samples collected from the United States, Italy and Spain covered acute and convalescent phases. PBMCs, B-cell-depleted T cells, or T cells were the source of the cDNA or gDNA that made up the material.

Authors' analysis steps: Nucleated cell number was recorded as an estimate derived from reference gene primer amplification. Profiled with immunoSEQ multiplex PCR; TCRdb holds only in-frame clones, not every one. V and J calls and clone size are as listed in that table; D and trimming were resolved from the DNA. Of over 95,000 clones detected, about 80% appear once; the ten largest clones hold around 8.5%. The sample comprised peripheral blood. The clonotype originates from a woman aged 40 to 50 with acute or convalescent COVID-19.

As DNA, the CDR3 is TGTGCCAGCAGCGTAGATACTAGTGCCGAGCAGTACTTC. This encodes CASSVDTSAEQYF. This chain joins TRBV9 and TRBJ2-7; D perhaps matches TRBD2 (5 bases). The germline V gene has CDR1 SGDLS and CDR2 YYNGEE. The CDR3 sequence is 13 residues long. V dropped 0 bases and J dropped 6 bases, with 10 bases sitting between them. The full variable domain, in which reference TRBV9 and TRBJ2-7 provide the parts outside the CDR3, is DSGVTQTPKHLITATGQRVTLRCSPRSGDLSVYWYQQSLDQGLQFLIQYYNGEERAKGNILERFSAQQFPDLHSELNLSSLELGDSALYFCASSVDTSAEQYFGPGTRLTVT.